The next 10 T cell receptor beta chains were all read from a single sample in a study of human T cells and chemical hapten exposure. MiXCR, applied by TCRdb to the RACE reads, yields one record per CDR3 protein. The sample holds about 140,000 distinct CDR3 sequences, approximately 12% seen once. The time point is: patch test 2, 6 weeks after DPC sensitization. The treatment here: therapeutic diphenylcyclopropenone sensitization with weekly scalp DPC. Sequences were derived from whole blood, sampled in connection with sensitization to the hapten diphenylcyclopropenone (DPC). The receptor set was obtained from a woman aged 50 to 60 with alopecia areata. Some clones in this sample may be carry-over from other donors' samples.

This clonotype showed up just a few times. The chain has TRBV6-5 and TRBJ1-2; no firm D call. Germline values: CDR1 MNHEY, CDR2 SVGAGI. V lost 0 bases, J lost 4 bases, and 12 bases lay in between. The CDR3 extends over 15 amino acids. The CDR3 DNA is TGTGCCAGCAGTTACTCGTTATTGGGCGGCTATGGCTACACCTTC. Amino acid sequence: CASSYSLLGGYGYTF.

At least ten counts were recorded for this clonotype. The chain is built from TRBV10-3 and TRBJ2-7; no reliable D call. Trimming pared 2 bases from V and 1 base from J, leaving 3 bases between. In germline, CDR1 is ENHRY, CDR2 SYGVKD. This CDR3 spans 12 amino acids. CDR3 sequence (DNA): TGTGCCATCAGTGAGAATTCCTACGAGCAGTACTTC. It codes for CAISENSYEQYF.

This clonotype was detected ten times or more. The V call is TRBV3-1, the J call TRBJ2-2; TRBD2 matches 9 bases. This CDR3 spans 15 amino acids. The J segment lost 8 bases and the V segment lost 1 base, leaving 5 bases of the junction unmatched. Germline CDR1 and CDR2: LGHDT and YNNKEL (reference sequence). The CDR3 spells CASSQVPSGAGELFF. The DNA of the CDR3 is TGTGCCAGCAGCCAAGTCCCTAGCGGGGCAGGGGAGCTGTTTTTT.

The chain has TRBV30 and TRBJ1-2; D remains unclear. Trimming took 4 bases from V and 10 from J, leaving 13 bases between them. There are 11 residues in the CDR3. Germline V gives CDR1 GTSNPN, CDR2 SVGIG (reference sequence). The CDR3, as DNA: TGTGCCTGGAACCGGAGGCTAGTCTACACCTTC. This sequence encodes CAWNRRLVYTF.

For this clonotype: One end of the junction is discordant with germline, which a read error may explain. J is TRBJ2-5 and V is TRBV7-2, with 7 bases lining up with TRBD2. This CDR3 has 13 residues. Germline CDR1 SGHTA, CDR2 FQGNSA. CDR3 sequence: CASSLAALADTNF. CDR3 nucleotides: TGTGCCAGCAGCTTAGCTGCGCTAGCGGATACAAACTTC.

This clonotype was counted only a few times. The chain links TRBV12-3 or TRBV12-4 to TRBJ1-2; D is perhaps TRBD1 (5 bases). Trimming removed 3 bases at V and 2 bases at J, with 10 bases between. The CDR3 spans 14 residues. In nucleotides, the CDR3 is TGTGCCAGCAGTTTTACCGACAGAAACTATGGCTACACCTTC. Amino acids: CASSFTDRNYGYTF.

This clonotype was observed at least ten times. The gene calls are TRBV6-5 and TRBJ1-1; 8 nucleotides match TRBD1. CDR1 is MNHEY and CDR2 is SVGAGI in the germline V gene. J gave up 4 bases and V 4 bases, and 8 bases lay outside the gene matches. This CDR3 has 15 amino acids. CDR3 in DNA: TGTGCCAGCAGTTCCGCAGGACAGGGCCGCACTGAAGCTTTCTTT. Its protein is CASSSAGQGRTEAFF.

The rearrangement links TRBV27 to TRBJ2-3; 9 nucleotides line up with TRBD1. The ends lost 7 bases at V and 0 bases at J; junction bases unmatched: 8. The CDR3 has 16 residues. The germline CDR1 and CDR2 sequences are MNHEY and SMNVEV (reference sequence). CDR3 coding DNA: TGTGCCAGCAAGCTGGGACAGGGAATGAGCACAGATACGCAGTATTTT. Protein sequence: CASKLGQGMSTDTQYF.

This clonotype occurred a few times. The chain has TRBV18 and TRBJ2-1; tentative D call: TRBD1 (5 bases). Trimming cost V 1 base and J 6 bases, with 16 bases left between them. CDR1 and CDR2 (germline): KGHSH, LQKENI. This CDR3 is 16 amino acids long. The CDR3 DNA reads TGTGCCAGCTCACCACAGGGCAGGGCAAGGGGCAATGAGCAGTTCTTC. This codes for CASSPQGRARGNEQFF.

The gene calls are TRBV27 and TRBJ2-7; tentative D call: TRBD2 (5 bases). CDR3 length equals 15 residues. Between the trimmed V and J ends, which lost 5 bases and 0 bases, there was a span of 14 bases. Germline loops: CDR1 MNHEY, CDR2 SMNVEV (reference sequence). The CDR3 protein is CASSPGRLASYEQYF. CDR3 nucleotides: TGTGCCAGCAGTCCCGGTCGGCTAGCCTCCTACGAGCAGTACTTC.